Following are 25 T cell receptor beta chains from one sample sequenced in a study of T cell responses to AZD1222 COVID-19 vaccine. TCRdb keeps only in-frame clones here, not all; method: immunoSEQ multiplex PCR. This table has about 180,000 clones, approximately 90% appearing once. Specimen: peripheral blood, collected on day 0 of AZD1222 vaccination. The source of these receptors is an adult in good health.

The V call is TRBV6-5, the J call TRBJ1-2; D is unresolved. Per the germline V gene, CDR1 is MNHEY and CDR2 is SVGAGI. V was shortened by 6 bases and J by 0 bases, with 8 bases between the two germline ends. The CDR3 covers 13 residues. CDR3: CASSFNTNYGYTF. CDR3 DNA sequence: TGTGCCAGCAGCTTTAATACTAACTATGGCTACACCTTC.

The chain joins TRBV3-1 (or the pseudogene TRBV3-2) to TRBJ2-2, with D possibly matching TRBD1 (6 bases). The CDR3 runs 15 residues. CDR1 and CDR2 from the germline V gene are LGHDT and YNNKEL (reference sequence). With 4 bases removed from V and 5 bases from J, the gap between germline ends came to 14 bases. The CDR3 nucleotides are TGTGCCAGCAGCCCCAGGGGTAGTATGACCGGGGAGCTGTTTTTT. Its translation is CASSPRGSMTGELFF.

The chain has TRBV5-1 and TRBJ1-1; weak D call: TRBD1 (6 bases). With 4 bases removed from V and 11 bases from J, the gap between germline ends came to 21 bases. This CDR3 spans 14 amino acids. Germline V lookup: CDR1 SGHRS, CDR2 YFSETQ. For the CDR3, the DNA is TGCGCCAGCAGCGACCCCGGGGGACACCCTACCGCTTTCTTT. This sequence encodes CASSDPGGHPTAFF.

The J gene is TRBJ1-2, the V gene TRBV6-5; 7 bases fit TRBD1. This CDR3 is 15 amino acids long. Germline CDR1 MNHEY, CDR2 SVGAGI. V lost 2 bases and J lost 6; bases outside the gene matches: 9. CDR3 region: CASSYDRVTKNGYTF. The CDR3 DNA reads as TGTGCCAGCAGTTACGACAGGGTGACTAAGAATGGCTACACCTTC.

The chain recombines TRBV7-6 with TRBJ1-4; TRBD1 agrees at 7 bases. The CDR3 consists of 12 residues. Germline V gene lookup returns CDR1 SGHVS and CDR2 FNYEAQ. V was clipped by 4 bases and J by 8 bases; unmatched bases: 1. Written as DNA, the CDR3 is TGTGCCAGCAGCTCAGGGGGGGAAAAACTGTTTTTT. This encodes CASSSGGEKLFF.

The V and J genes are TRBV5-1 and TRBJ2-6; 11 bases align to TRBD2. This CDR3 is built from 17 residues. J was trimmed by 0 bases and V by 3 bases; bases with no gene match: 2. CDR1 is SGHRS, CDR2 YFSETQ, per germline. The CDR3 nucleotides are TGCGCCAGCAGCTCTAGCGGGGGGACCTCTGGGGCCAACGTCCTGACTTTC. It yields the protein CASSSSGGTSGANVLTF. Combining the CDR3 with reference TRBV5-1 and TRBJ2-6 gives the whole variable domain KAGVTQTPRYLIKTRGQQVTLSCSPISGHRSVSWYQQTPGQGLQFLFEYFSETQRNKGNFPGRFSGRQFSNSRSEMNVSTLELGDSALYLCASSSSGGTSGANVLTFGAGSRLTVL.

J is TRBJ1-2 and V is TRBV4-1; a weak D match, TRBD1 (6 bases). This CDR3 contains 14 residues. Germline CDR1 reads MGHRA; CDR2 reads YSYEKL. Trimming took off 2 bases at V and 3 bases at J, with 10 bases between the two ends. CDR3: CASSQSSGDYGYTF. The CDR3 DNA follows: TGCGCCAGCAGCCAATCATCAGGGGACTATGGCTACACCTTC.

The chain combines TRBV6-5 with TRBJ2-3; a weak D match, TRBD2 (5 bases). CDR3 length: 14 residues. The V gene lost 4 bases and the J gene lost 6 bases, with 14 bases spanning the gap. Germline CDR1 is MNHEY and CDR2 is SVGAGI. DNA for the CDR3: TGTGCCAGCAGTTTGGGGTCCCGAGGGGATACGCAGTATTTT. It yields the protein CASSLGSRGDTQYF.

V gene TRBV10-3 combines with J gene TRBJ1-5; 11 nucleotides agree with TRBD1. Germline CDR1 is ENHRY and CDR2 is SYGVKD. The V and J ends lost 4 bases and 3 bases, in that order; junction bases with no gene match: 2. This CDR3 is 15 amino acids long. This chain's CDR3 is CAISGTGGVNQPQHF. The CDR3 DNA follows: TGTGCCATCAGTGGGACAGGGGGCGTCAATCAGCCCCAGCATTTT.

The chain is built from TRBV20-1 and TRBJ2-2; D gene unclear. The CDR3 spans 13 residues. Deletions cut 3 bases from V and 0 bases from J, with 5 bases between. Germline V gene lookup returns CDR1 DFQATT and CDR2 SNEGSKA (reference sequence). CDR3 sequence reads: CSASVPNTGELFF. The DNA of the CDR3 is TGCAGTGCTAGTGTGCCGAACACCGGGGAGCTGTTTTTT.

The chain uses TRBV6-2 or TRBV6-3 and TRBJ2-7; TRBD1 matches 7 bases. Germline V gene data show CDR1 as MNHEY and CDR2 as SVGEGT. The CDR3 length is 15 residues. Losses at the gene ends were 8 bases for V and 0 bases for J; bases not matched to a gene: 10. CDR3 loop: CASRPLGTVSYEQYF. CDR3 nucleotides: TGTGCCAGCCGCCCCCTAGGGACAGTCTCCTACGAGCAGTACTTC.

This clone is a singleton in its sample. The chain uses TRBV2 and TRBJ1-5; the match to TRBD1 covers 10 bases. This CDR3 is built from 15 residues. Germline V CDR1 and CDR2: SNHLY, FYNNEI. V gave up 6 bases and J gave up 3 bases; unmatched junction bases: 5. CDR3 sequence: CASSAGTGDNQPQHF. The CDR3 nucleotides read TGTGCCAGCAGCGCCGGGACAGGGGACAATCAGCCCCAGCATTTT.

J is TRBJ2-7 and V is TRBV6-5, with no clear D. CDR1 MNHEY and CDR2 SVGAGI come from the germline V gene. This CDR3 spans 14 amino acids. Trimming removed 0 bases at V and 2 bases at J, with 8 bases between. DNA of the CDR3: TGTGCCAGCAGTTACTCCGCCGTCCCCTACGAGCAGTACTTC. Translating it yields CASSYSAVPYEQYF.

Only one count was recorded for this clone. The chain couples TRBV10-1 to TRBJ2-3; 10 bases are a match to TRBD2. Germline lookup yields CDR1 WNHNN and CDR2 SYGVQD (reference sequence). Unmatched junction bases numbered 5, after V lost 3 bases and J lost 2 bases. The CDR3 spans 16 residues. CDR3 in amino acids: CASSDGLAGVTDTQYF. CDR3 nucleotide sequence: TGCGCCAGCAGTGACGGCCTAGCGGGGGTCACAGATACGCAGTATTTT.

On this clone: The sample carries other DNA sequences with the same CDR3. The chain uses TRBV7-9 and TRBJ2-3; 7 bases map to TRBD1. V was clipped by 5 bases and J by 1 base; unmatched bases: 3. The CDR3 covers 14 residues. CDR1 and CDR2 (germline): SEHNR, FQNEAQ (reference sequence). The CDR3 protein is CASSLGQGTDTQYF. In nucleotides, the CDR3 is TGTGCCAGCAGCCTAGGACAGGGCACAGATACGCAGTATTTT.

The chain carries TRBV3-1 (or the pseudogene TRBV3-2) and TRBJ1-1; D might be TRBD1 (5 bases). Germline CDR1 and CDR2: LGHDT and YNNKEL (reference sequence). This CDR3 contains 15 residues. With 4 bases removed from V and 1 base from J, the gap between germline ends came to 13 bases. CDR3 coding DNA: TGTGCCAGCAGCCTCGTTGGGGCAGGGAACACTGAAGCTTTCTTT. This encodes CASSLVGAGNTEAFF.

This clone has a single count. The CDR3 region has the DNA TGTGCCATCAGTACACCGGGACTAGGCGAGACCCAGTACTTC. Its translation is CAISTPGLGETQYF. The rearrangement uses TRBV10-3 and TRBJ2-5, with 8 bases lining up with TRBD2. V trimming: 5 bases; J trimming: 5 bases; junction bases outside the gene matches: 7. The CDR3 length is 14 residues. The germline V gene has CDR1 ENHRY and CDR2 SYGVKD.

This chain uses TRBV4-3 with TRBJ2-7, with a weak D call TRBD2 (6 bases). The CDR3 has 16 amino acids. CDR1 is LGHNA, CDR2 YSLEER, per germline. Deletions cut 0 bases from V and 3 bases from J, with 15 bases between. The DNA for the CDR3 is TGCGCCAGCAGCCAAGATATTGGGCTGGGGGGCTACGAGCAGTACTTC. This encodes CASSQDIGLGGYEQYF.

The J gene is TRBJ2-3, the V gene TRBV6-2 or TRBV6-3; 8 bases are a match to TRBD1. CDR1 MNHEY and CDR2 SVGEGT come from the germline V gene. Unmatched junction bases numbered 12, after V lost 4 bases and J lost 3 bases. The CDR3 spans 17 residues. In DNA form, the CDR3 reads TGTGCCAGCAGTTCACCTACCTTGGGACAGGCAACAGATACGCAGTATTTT. As protein: CASSSPTLGQATDTQYF.

The chain employs TRBV6-4 and TRBJ1-5; no reliable D call. The CDR3 sequence is 13 residues long. Germline values: CDR1 MRHNA, CDR2 SNTAGT. The V and J ends lost 10 bases and 7 bases respectively, with 17 bases between them. CDR3 loop: CATSRATGQPQHF. DNA for the CDR3: TGTGCCACCTCCCGGGCGACGGGCCAGCCCCAGCATTTT.

The genes are TRBV27 and TRBJ1-2, with unresolved D. Trimming left V 3 bases short and J 4 bases short, with 12 bases between. The germline V gene has CDR1 MNHEY and CDR2 SMNVEV (reference sequence). This CDR3 is built from 14 residues. The CDR3 nucleotides read TGTGCCAGCAGTTTTAAGTCGGCAGTCTATGGCTACACCTTC. Residues: CASSFKSAVYGYTF.

V usage is TRBV7-9 and J usage is TRBJ1-1; possible D gene TRBD1, 6 bases. The V and J ends lost 5 bases and 9 bases respectively, with 16 bases between them. Per germline, CDR1 SEHNR and CDR2 FQNEAQ (reference sequence). The CDR3 consists of 13 residues. CDR3 amino acids: CASSANTGFKAFF. In DNA, the CDR3 is TGTGCCAGCAGCGCCAACACAGGGTTCAAAGCTTTCTTT.

V is TRBV29-1 and J is TRBJ2-2, with D possibly called TRBD1 or TRBD2 (6 bases each). V was pared by 3 bases and J by 5 bases, with 13 bases between. This CDR3 comprises 14 residues. Per germline, CDR1 SQVTM and CDR2 ANQGSEA. For the CDR3, the DNA is TGCAGCGTTGACGGGGGCCGAAAAACCGGGGAGCTGTTTTTT. Translation: CSVDGGRKTGELFF.

The chain combines TRBV11-2 with TRBJ1-6; D uncertain. Germline assignment: CDR1 SGHAT and CDR2 FQNNGV. This CDR3 contains 14 residues. V lost 5 bases to trimming and J lost 9 bases, with 14 bases between them. The CDR3 nucleotides are TGTGCCAGCAGCCAGGAGGGATTTAGTTCACCCCTCCACTTT. This encodes CASSQEGFSSPLHF.

The chain combines TRBV4-1 with TRBJ2-3; a weak D match, TRBD2 (6 bases). CDR3 size: 16 residues. Per germline, CDR1 MGHRA and CDR2 YSYEKL. The ends were cut back, 0 bases at V and 0 bases at J, with 10 bases in the middle. Here the CDR3 DNA reads TGCGCCAGCAGCCAAGATGGCGGGGCTAGCACAGATACGCAGTATTTT. Translating it yields CASSQDGGASTDTQYF.